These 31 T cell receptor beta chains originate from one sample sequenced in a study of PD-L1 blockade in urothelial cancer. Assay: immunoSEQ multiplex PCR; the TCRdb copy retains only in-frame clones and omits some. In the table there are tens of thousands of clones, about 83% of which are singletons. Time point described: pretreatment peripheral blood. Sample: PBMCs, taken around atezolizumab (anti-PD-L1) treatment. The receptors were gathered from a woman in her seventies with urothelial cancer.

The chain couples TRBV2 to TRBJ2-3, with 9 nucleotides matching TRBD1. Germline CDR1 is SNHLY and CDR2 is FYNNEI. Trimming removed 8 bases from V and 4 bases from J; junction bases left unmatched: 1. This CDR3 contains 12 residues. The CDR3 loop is CASGTGSDTQYF. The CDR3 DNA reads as TGTGCCAGCGGGACAGGGTCAGATACGCAGTATTTT.

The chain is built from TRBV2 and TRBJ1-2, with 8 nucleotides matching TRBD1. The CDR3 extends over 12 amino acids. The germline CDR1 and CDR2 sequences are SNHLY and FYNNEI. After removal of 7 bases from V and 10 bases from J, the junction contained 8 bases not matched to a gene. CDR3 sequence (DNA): TGTGCCAGCATCGGACAGGGAAGATTCTACACCTTC. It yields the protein CASIGQGRFYTF.

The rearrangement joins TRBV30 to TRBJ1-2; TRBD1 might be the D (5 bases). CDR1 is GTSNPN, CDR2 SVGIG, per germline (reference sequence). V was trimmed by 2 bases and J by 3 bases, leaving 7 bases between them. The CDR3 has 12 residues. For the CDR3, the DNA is TGTGCCTGGAGTCGACAGTACTATGGCTACACCTTC. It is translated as CAWSRQYYGYTF.

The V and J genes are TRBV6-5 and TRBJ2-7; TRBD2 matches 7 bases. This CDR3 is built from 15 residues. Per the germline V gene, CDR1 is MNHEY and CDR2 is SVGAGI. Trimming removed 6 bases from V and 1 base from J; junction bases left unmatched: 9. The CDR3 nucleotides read TGTGCCAGCAGAACGGGGGGTCGCGGTTCCTACGAGCAGTACTTC. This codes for CASRTGGRGSYEQYF.

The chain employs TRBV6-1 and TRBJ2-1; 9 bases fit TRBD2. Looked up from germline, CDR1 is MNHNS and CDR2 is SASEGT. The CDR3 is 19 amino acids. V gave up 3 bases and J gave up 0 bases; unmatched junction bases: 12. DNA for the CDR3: TGTGCCAGCAGTGACCCGGGTCTGCTAGCGGGGTTCTCCTACAATGAGCAGTTCTTC. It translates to CASSDPGLLAGFSYNEQFF.

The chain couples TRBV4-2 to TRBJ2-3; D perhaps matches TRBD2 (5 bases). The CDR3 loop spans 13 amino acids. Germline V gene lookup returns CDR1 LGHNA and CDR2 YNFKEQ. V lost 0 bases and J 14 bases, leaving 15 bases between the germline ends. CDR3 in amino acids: CASSQDLEARVYF. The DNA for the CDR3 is TGTGCCAGCAGCCAAGATCTGGAGGCCCGGGTGTATTTT.

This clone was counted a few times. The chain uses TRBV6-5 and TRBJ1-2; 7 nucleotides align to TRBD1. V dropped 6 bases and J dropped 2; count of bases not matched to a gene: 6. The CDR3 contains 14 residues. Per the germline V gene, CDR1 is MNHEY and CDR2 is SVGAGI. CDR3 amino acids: CASSSTGANYGYTF. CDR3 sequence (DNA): TGTGCCAGCAGCAGTACAGGGGCGAACTATGGCTACACCTTC.

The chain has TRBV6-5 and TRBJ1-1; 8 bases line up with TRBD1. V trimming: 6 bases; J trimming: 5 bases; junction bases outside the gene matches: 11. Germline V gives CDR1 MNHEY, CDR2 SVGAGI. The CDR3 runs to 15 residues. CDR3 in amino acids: CASRYLTGGETEAFF. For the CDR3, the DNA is TGTGCCAGCAGGTACCTAACAGGGGGGGAAACTGAAGCTTTCTTT.

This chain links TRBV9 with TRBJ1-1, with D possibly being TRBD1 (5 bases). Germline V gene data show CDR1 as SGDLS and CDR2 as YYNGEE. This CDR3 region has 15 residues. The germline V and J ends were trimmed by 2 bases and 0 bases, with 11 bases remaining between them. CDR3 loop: CASSVGGGMNTEAFF. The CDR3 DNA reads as TGTGCCAGCAGCGTGGGGGGGGGTATGAACACTGAAGCTTTCTTT.

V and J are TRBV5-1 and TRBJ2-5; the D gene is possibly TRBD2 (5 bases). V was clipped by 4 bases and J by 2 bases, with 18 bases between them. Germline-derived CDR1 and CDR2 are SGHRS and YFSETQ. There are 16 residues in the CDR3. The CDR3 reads CASSPPILDTQETQYF. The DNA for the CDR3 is TGCGCCAGCAGCCCCCCAATACTAGATACTCAAGAGACCCAGTACTTC.

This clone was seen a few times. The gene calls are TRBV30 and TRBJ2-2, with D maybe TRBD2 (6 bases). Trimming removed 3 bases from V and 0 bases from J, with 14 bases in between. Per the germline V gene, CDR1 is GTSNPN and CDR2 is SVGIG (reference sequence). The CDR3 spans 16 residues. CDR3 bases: TGTGCCTGGAGGGAGGGGTACGGTTCGAACACCGGGGAGCTGTTTTTT. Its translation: CAWREGYGSNTGELFF.

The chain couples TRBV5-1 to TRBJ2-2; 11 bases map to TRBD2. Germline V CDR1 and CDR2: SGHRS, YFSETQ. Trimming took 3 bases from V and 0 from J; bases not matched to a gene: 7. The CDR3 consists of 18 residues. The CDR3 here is CASSSMIAGGTNTGELFF. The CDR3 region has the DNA TGCGCCAGCAGCTCGATGATAGCGGGAGGGACGAACACCGGGGAGCTGTTTTTT. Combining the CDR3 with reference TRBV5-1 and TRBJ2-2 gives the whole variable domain KAGVTQTPRYLIKTRGQQVTLSCSPISGHRSVSWYQQTPGQGLQFLFEYFSETQRNKGNFPGRFSGRQFSNSRSEMNVSTLELGDSALYLCASSSMIAGGTNTGELFFGEGSRLTVL.

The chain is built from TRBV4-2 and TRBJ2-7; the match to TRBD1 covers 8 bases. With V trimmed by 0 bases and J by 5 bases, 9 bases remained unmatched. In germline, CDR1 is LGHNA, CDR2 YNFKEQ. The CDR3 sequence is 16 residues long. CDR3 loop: CASSQEGDRGLDEQYF. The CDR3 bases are TGTGCCAGCAGCCAAGAGGGAGACAGGGGCCTCGACGAGCAGTACTTC.

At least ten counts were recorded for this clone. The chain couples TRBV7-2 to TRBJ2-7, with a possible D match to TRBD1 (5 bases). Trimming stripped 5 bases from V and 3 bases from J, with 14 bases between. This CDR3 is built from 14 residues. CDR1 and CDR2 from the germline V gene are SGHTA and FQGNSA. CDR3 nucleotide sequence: TGTGCCAGCAGCGCTGAGGCAGGGTTCTACGAGCAGTACTTC. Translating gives CASSAEAGFYEQYF. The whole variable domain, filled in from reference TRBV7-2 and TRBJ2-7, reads GAGVSQSPSNKVTEKGKDVELRCDPISGHTALYWYRQSLGQGLEFLIYFQGNSAPDKSGLPSDRFSAERTGGSVSTLTIQRTQQEDSAVYLCASSAEAGFYEQYFGPGTRLTVT.

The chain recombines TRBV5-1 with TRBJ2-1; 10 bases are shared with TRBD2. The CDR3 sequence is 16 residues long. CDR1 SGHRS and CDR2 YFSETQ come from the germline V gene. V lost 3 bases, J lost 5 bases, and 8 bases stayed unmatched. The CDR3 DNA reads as TGCGCCAGCAGCTGGTTCACTAGCGGGACCGACAATGAGCAGTTCTTC. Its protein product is CASSWFTSGTDNEQFF.

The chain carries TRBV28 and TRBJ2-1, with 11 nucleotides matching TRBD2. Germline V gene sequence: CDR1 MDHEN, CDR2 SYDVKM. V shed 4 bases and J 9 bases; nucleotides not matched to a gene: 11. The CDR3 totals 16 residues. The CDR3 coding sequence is TGTGCCAGCAGTTACCCTACTAGCGGGAGTGGGGGTGAGCAGTTCTTC. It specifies CASSYPTSGSGGEQFF.

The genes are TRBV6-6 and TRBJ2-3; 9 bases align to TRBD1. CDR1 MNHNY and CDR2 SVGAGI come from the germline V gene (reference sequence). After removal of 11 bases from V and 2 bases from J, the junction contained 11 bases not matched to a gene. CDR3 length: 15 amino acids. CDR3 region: CAGAQGQGNTDTQYF. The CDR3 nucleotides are TGTGCCGGCGCACAGGGACAGGGAAACACAGATACGCAGTATTTT.

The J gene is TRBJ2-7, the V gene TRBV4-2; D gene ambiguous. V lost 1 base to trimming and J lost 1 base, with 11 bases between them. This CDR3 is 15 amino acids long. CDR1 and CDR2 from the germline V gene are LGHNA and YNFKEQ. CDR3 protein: CASSQGSSRSYEQYF. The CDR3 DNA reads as TGTGCCAGCAGCCAAGGTAGCAGCAGATCCTACGAGCAGTACTTC.

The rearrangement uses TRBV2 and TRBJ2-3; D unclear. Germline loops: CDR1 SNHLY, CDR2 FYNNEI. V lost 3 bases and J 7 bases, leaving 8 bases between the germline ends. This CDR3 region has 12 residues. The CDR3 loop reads CASSDLGNTQYF. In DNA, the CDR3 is TGTGCCAGCAGTGACCTAGGCAATACGCAGTATTTT.

The CDR3 loop reads CASSELAGAYEQYF. CDR3 DNA sequence: TGCGCCAGCAGTGAACTAGCGGGAGCCTACGAGCAGTACTTC. J is TRBJ2-7 and V is TRBV10-2; 11 nucleotides align to TRBD2. J lost 2 bases, V lost 3 bases, and 0 bases had no gene match. The CDR3 has 14 amino acids. Germline values: CDR1 WSHSY, CDR2 SAAADI.

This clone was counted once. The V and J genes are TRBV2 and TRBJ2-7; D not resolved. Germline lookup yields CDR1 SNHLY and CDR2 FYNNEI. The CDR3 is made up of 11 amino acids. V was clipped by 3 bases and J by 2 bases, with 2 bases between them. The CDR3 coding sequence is TGTGCCAGCAGTGATACCTACGAGCAGTACTTC. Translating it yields CASSDTYEQYF.

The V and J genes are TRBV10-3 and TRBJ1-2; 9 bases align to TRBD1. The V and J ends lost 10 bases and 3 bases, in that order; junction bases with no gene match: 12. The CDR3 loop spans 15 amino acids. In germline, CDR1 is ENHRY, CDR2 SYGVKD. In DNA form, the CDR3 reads TGTGCCACGCAGCTTGGACAGGGGCCCGACTATGGCTACACCTTC. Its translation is CATQLGQGPDYGYTF.

CDR3 protein: CASSVYSGNGADTQYF. The DNA for the CDR3 is TGTGCCAGCAGTGTATATAGCGGGAACGGGGCAGATACGCAGTATTTT. The chain combines TRBV6-1 with TRBJ2-3; 8 bases agree with TRBD2. This CDR3 comprises 16 residues. The junction had 10 bases not matched to a gene; V was cut back by 4 bases and J by 4 bases. Germline V gene sequence: CDR1 MNHNS, CDR2 SASEGT.

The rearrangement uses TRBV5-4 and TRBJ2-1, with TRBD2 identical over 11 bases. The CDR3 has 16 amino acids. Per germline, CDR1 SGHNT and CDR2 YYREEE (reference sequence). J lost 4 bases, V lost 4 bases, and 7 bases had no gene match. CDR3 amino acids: CASSRTLAGGYNEQFF. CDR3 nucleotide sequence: TGTGCCAGCAGCCGGACCCTAGCGGGAGGATACAATGAGCAGTTCTTC.

CDR3 bases: TGCGCCAGCAGCTCATCCTTAGCACTACAGGGCCAAGCTTTCTTT. Amino acid sequence: CASSSSLALQGQAFF. This chain joins TRBV5-1 and TRBJ1-1; TRBD1 might be the D (6 bases). V gave up 3 bases and J gave up 9 bases, with 21 bases separating them. Germline V CDR1 and CDR2: SGHRS, YFSETQ. The CDR3 extends over 15 amino acids.

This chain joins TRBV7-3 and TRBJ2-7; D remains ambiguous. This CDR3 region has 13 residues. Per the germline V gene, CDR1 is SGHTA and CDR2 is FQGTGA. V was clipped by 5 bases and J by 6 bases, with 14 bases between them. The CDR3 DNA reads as TGTGCCAGCAGCATCGAGCTAGATCGCGAGCAGTACTTC. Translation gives CASSIELDREQYF.

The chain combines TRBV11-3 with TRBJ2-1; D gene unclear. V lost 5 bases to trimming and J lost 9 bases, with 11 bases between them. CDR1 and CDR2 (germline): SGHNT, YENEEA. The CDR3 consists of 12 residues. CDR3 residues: CASSQVPGEQFF. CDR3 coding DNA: TGTGCCAGCAGCCAGGTCCCCGGTGAGCAGTTCTTC.

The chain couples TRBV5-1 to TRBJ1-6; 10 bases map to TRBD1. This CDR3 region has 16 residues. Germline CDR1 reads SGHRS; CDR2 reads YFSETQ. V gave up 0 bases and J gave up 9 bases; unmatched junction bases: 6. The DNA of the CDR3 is TGCGCCAGCAGCTTGGGGAGGGACAGGGGTATTTCACCCCTCCACTTT. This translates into CASSLGRDRGISPLHF.

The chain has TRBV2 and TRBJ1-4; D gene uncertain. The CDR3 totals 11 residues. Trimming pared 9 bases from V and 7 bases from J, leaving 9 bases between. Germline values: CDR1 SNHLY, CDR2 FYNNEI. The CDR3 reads CARRIGEKLFF. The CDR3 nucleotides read TGTGCCAGGAGAATCGGTGAAAAACTGTTTTTT.

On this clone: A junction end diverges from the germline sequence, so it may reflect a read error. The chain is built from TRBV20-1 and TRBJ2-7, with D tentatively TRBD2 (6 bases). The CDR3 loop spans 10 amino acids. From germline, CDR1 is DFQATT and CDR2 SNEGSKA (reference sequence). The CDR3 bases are TGTAAACGGGAGACCCACGAGCAGTACTTC. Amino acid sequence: CKRETHEQYF.

This chain's CDR3 is CASSHGQGIYGYTF. The CDR3 DNA sequence: TGTGCCAGCAGCCATGGACAGGGAATCTATGGCTACACCTTC. The V call is TRBV13, the J call TRBJ1-2, with 8 bases matching TRBD1. Germline CDR1 PRHDT, CDR2 FYEKMQ (reference sequence). Germline trimming cut 5 bases from V and 4 bases from J; bases unmatched to any gene: 6. The CDR3 runs 14 residues.